This T cell receptor beta chain derives from a study of cytomegalovirus exposure and HLA in healthy donors. Data came from immunoSEQ multiplex PCR; TCRdb stores just in-frame clones and leaves some out. The profile shows 90,000 to 150,000 clones, around 88% of them singletons. CDR1 MDHEN and CDR2 SYDVKM come from the germline V gene. This CDR3 is 16 amino acids long. With V trimmed by 5 bases and J by 3 bases, 6 bases remained unmatched. The sequence was obtained from a man aged 18 to 30 in good health and CMV-seronegative. What was sequenced was PBMCs. V and J are TRBV28 and TRBJ2-6; 8 bases map to TRBD1. The CDR3, as DNA: TGTGCCAGCAGTGCTACAGGGGGACGTGGGGCCAACGTCCTGACTTTC. As protein: CASSATGGRGANVLTF. The entire variable domain, with the rest obtained from reference TRBV28 and TRBJ2-6, is as follows: DVKVTQSSRYLVKRTGEKVFLECVQDMDHENMFWYRQDPGLGLRLIYFSYDVKMKEKGDIPEGYSVSREKKERFSLILESASTNQTSMYLCASSATGGRGANVLTFGAGSRLTVL.